These 6 T cell receptor beta chains originate from one sample sequenced in a study of response to subunit inactivated influenza vaccine. TCRdb passed the RT-PCR reads through MiXCR, listing each CDR3 protein once. The data hold approximately 290,000 distinct CDR3 sequences, with roughly 22% observed a single time. Material: PBMCs from blood, obtained 21 months after vaccination. All receptors come from a man aged 50-75 years who received an inactivated influenza vaccine.

This clonotype was seen a handful of times. This chain uses TRBV7-2 with TRBJ1-5; D is uncertain. This CDR3 has 15 residues. V dropped 0 bases and J dropped 0 bases, with 6 bases sitting between them. The germline gives CDR1 SGHTA, CDR2 FQGNSA. CDR3 protein: CASSLASYSNQPQHF. CDR3 nucleotides: TGTGCCAGCAGCTTAGCGTCCTATAGCAATCAGCCCCAGCATTTT.

The V gene is TRBV20-1, the J gene TRBJ2-7; the D gene is possibly TRBD1 (6 bases). Trimming cost V 0 bases and J 3 bases, with 12 bases left between them. The length of the CDR3 is 14 residues. CDR1 is DFQATT, CDR2 SNEGSKA, per germline (reference sequence). The CDR3 loop reads CSARDSGQVYEQYF. The CDR3 DNA reads TGCAGTGCTAGAGATTCGGGACAAGTCTACGAGCAGTACTTC.

This chain uses TRBV20-1 with TRBJ2-5, with 8 nucleotides matching TRBD2. CDR1 and CDR2 (germline): DFQATT, SNEGSKA (reference sequence). CDR3 length: 18 residues. Trimming at V came to 1 base and at J to 0 bases, leaving 13 bases not matched to a gene. The CDR3 DNA sequence: TGCAGTGCTAGAGGCGGAGGGAGCGGGGGCTTGTACCAAGAGACCCAGTACTTC. Translation: CSARGGGSGGLYQETQYF.

J is TRBJ2-7 and V is TRBV27; 10 bases are a match to TRBD2. V lost 4 bases and J lost 4; bases outside the gene matches: 4. The CDR3 runs to 14 residues. Germline V gives CDR1 MNHEY, CDR2 SMNVEV (reference sequence). Here the CDR3 DNA reads TGTGCCAGCAGTTGGACTAGCGGACAGTACGAGCAGTACTTC. It codes for CASSWTSGQYEQYF.

This clonotype was picked up a small number of times. At one end, the junction sequence differs from germline, possibly due to a read error. The genes are TRBV6-1 and TRBJ1-6; tentatively, D is TRBD1 (5 bases). This CDR3 is 14 amino acids long. The germline V gene has CDR1 MNHNS and CDR2 SASEGT. The CDR3 coding sequence is TGTGCCTGCAGGTTTGTCAGGGAGAATTCACCCCTCCACTTT. Amino acid sequence: CACRFVRENSPLHF.

V and J are TRBV11-2 and TRBJ2-2, with a tentative D call TRBD1 (5 bases). Between the trimmed V and J ends, which lost 3 bases and 4 bases, there was a span of 9 bases. The germline CDR1 and CDR2 sequences are SGHAT and FQNNGV. This CDR3 is built from 14 residues. CDR3 coding DNA: TGTGCCAGCAGCTTTCAAAGGGGCACCGGGGAGCTGTTTTTT. Its translation is CASSFQRGTGELFF.